What follows are 4 T cell receptor beta chains derived from one specimen sequenced in a study of control samples from healthy donors and cancer patients. The repertoire was sequenced with immunoSEQ multiplex PCR; TCRdb's copy has only in-frame clones and lacks some. The sample contains more than 150,000 clones, approximately 92% of which appear only once. Sequenced material: blood. These receptors all stem from a man between 18 and 35 years old in good health.

This sequence joins TRBV3-1 (or the pseudogene TRBV3-2) and TRBJ1-1; the D is unclear. The germline gives CDR1 LGHDT, CDR2 YNNKEL (reference sequence). The CDR3 is 14 amino acids. The V end lost 5 bases, the J end lost 3 bases, and 13 bases lay between the germline ends. The CDR3 DNA follows: TGTGCCAGCAGCGCGTTGGGCAGCGACACTGAAGCTTTCTTT. Translation gives CASSALGSDTEAFF.

The chain links TRBV3-1 (or the pseudogene TRBV3-2) to TRBJ2-7, with D perhaps matching TRBD2 (6 bases). This CDR3 contains 16 residues. With 1 base removed from V and 4 bases from J, the gap between germline ends came to 17 bases. Germline loops: CDR1 LGHDT, CDR2 YNNKEL (reference sequence). The CDR3 loop reads CASSQGWGGERYEQYF. The CDR3 DNA sequence: TGTGCCAGCAGCCAAGGGTGGGGCGGGGAGCGGTACGAGCAGTACTTC.

This chain connects TRBV2 to TRBJ2-3; D possibly corresponds to TRBD2 (6 bases). Trimming took 6 bases from V and 1 from J, leaving 11 bases between them. The CDR3 has 14 amino acids. In germline, CDR1 is SNHLY, CDR2 FYNNEI. The CDR3 DNA reads as TGTGCCAGCAGGGGGGGACTTCGCACAGATACGCAGTATTTT. Translation: CASRGGLRTDTQYF.

This clone was observed once. V gene TRBV30 combines with J gene TRBJ1-5; D possibly corresponds to TRBD1 (5 bases). The CDR3 consists of 15 residues. The germline CDR1 and CDR2 sequences are GTSNPN and SVGIG (reference sequence). Trimming removed 0 bases at V and 0 bases at J, with 9 bases between. The CDR3 region has the DNA TGTGCCTGGAGTGTGCGGACAAATAGCAATCAGCCCCAGCATTTT. Amino acids: CAWSVRTNSNQPQHF.